This T cell receptor beta chain emerged from a study of cytomegalovirus exposure and HLA in healthy donors. V lost 5 bases and J lost 3; bases outside the gene matches: 10. Germline V gene data show CDR1 as LNHNV and CDR2 as YYDKDF (reference sequence). This CDR3 contains 16 residues. It was with 60 Vbeta and 13 Jbeta primers that the PCR ran. Only in-frame clones appear in the TCRdb table, and some are missing; sequencing was by immunoSEQ multiplex PCR. The table shows around 130,000 clones, with 75% to 80% occurring only once. In the case of this clone: Its antigen is unknown.

Overall study findings and caveats: It was shown in a later analysis that HLA-associated TCR beta chains were more clonally expanded than other, equally common chains. TCR beta sequences reportedly predicted the HLA-A and HLA-B alleles of most subjects accurately.

The V and J genes are TRBV15 and TRBJ2-7; TRBD1 matches 10 bases. Source material: PBMCs. The sequence was obtained from a woman aged 60 to 75 in good health and CMV-seronegative. CDR3 DNA sequence: TGTGCCACCAGCTCCCAGGACAGGGGGGTGGACTACGAGCAGTACTTC. Residues: CATSSQDRGVDYEQYF.